The present entry profiles one T cell receptor (beta chain) with its context. A multiplex PCR was run with 60 Vbeta primers and 13 Jbeta primers. The table came from immunoSEQ multiplex PCR; TCRdb's copy has only in-frame clones and leaves some out. The data hold more than 70,000 clones, with roughly 80% observed a single time. The germline V gene has CDR1 MNHEY and CDR2 SVGAGI. Trimming took off 0 bases at V and 5 bases at J, with 7 bases between the two ends. This CDR3 is built from 13 residues. The sample originates from a study of cytomegalovirus exposure and HLA in healthy donors. The sequencing input was PBMCs. The rearrangement joins TRBV6-5 to TRBJ1-2; D ambiguous. The TCR originated in a boy aged 10-17 years in good health and CMV-seronegative. The CDR3 is CASSYSAGYGYTF. The CDR3 nucleotides read TGTGCCAGCAGTTACTCAGCGGGATATGGCTACACCTTC.